This T cell receptor (beta chain) originates from a study of identical twins. This CDR3 contains 16 residues. Per germline, CDR1 SGHRS and CDR2 YFSETQ. V gave up 4 bases and J gave up 0 bases; unmatched junction bases: 6. MiXCR, run by TCRdb on the 5' RACE reads, gives a single entry per CDR3 protein. The sample records about 530,000 distinct CDR3 sequences, 20% to 25% being singletons. This clonotype was picked up many times. Its matching antigen is unknown. Points from the study as a whole: Twin-shared out-of-frame alpha sequences were enriched for low generation probability.

In addition, the sample was reused for a study of yellow fever vaccine responses in identical twins.

This sequence joins TRBV5-1 and TRBJ2-1; 8 bases are shared with TRBD2. The source material was CD4+ T cells sorted from blood. The TCR sequence derives from a woman aged 18-29 years in good health. The CDR3 loop is CASSLIAGSSYNEQFF. The CDR3 region has the DNA TGCGCCAGCAGCCTCATAGCGGGGAGCTCCTACAATGAGCAGTTCTTC.